A single sample is the source of the 17 T cell receptor beta chains below, sequenced in a study of blood T cell repertoires in COVID-19. Profiled with immunoSEQ multiplex PCR; TCRdb holds only in-frame clones, not every one. The table shows 250,000 to 350,000 clones, with about 90% occurring only once. The sample was PBMCs or T cells enriched from blood (not recorded which). The source is a woman aged 18-35 years with acute COVID-19.

This chain uses TRBV5-1 with TRBJ1-1, with D tentatively TRBD1 (5 bases). The germline V gene has CDR1 SGHRS and CDR2 YFSETQ. V lost 6 bases, J lost 0 bases, and 12 bases lay in between. The CDR3 runs 14 residues. CDR3 coding DNA: TGCGCCAGCACGATGGGGGGTATGAACACTGAAGCTTTCTTT. Its protein product is CASTMGGMNTEAFF.

The chain carries TRBV7-9 and TRBJ1-1, with 8 nucleotides matching TRBD1. CDR1 SEHNR and CDR2 FQNEAQ come from the germline V gene (reference sequence). CDR3 length: 16 residues. Trimming cost V 5 bases and J 1 base; bases outside gene matches: 9. This CDR3 reads CASSRGNRGSNTEAFF. The CDR3 DNA follows: TGTGCCAGCAGCCGAGGAAACAGGGGGTCGAACACTGAAGCTTTCTTT.

This clone appeared a few times. This chain connects TRBV6-5 to TRBJ1-6; 7 nucleotides align to TRBD1. The CDR3 contains 14 residues. After removal of 6 bases from V and 6 bases from J, the junction contained 5 bases not matched to a gene. Germline V CDR1 and CDR2: MNHEY, SVGAGI. DNA for the CDR3: TGTGCCAGCAGGACCGGGACAGTTAATTCACCCCTCCACTTT. It is translated as CASRTGTVNSPLHF.

This rearrangement joins TRBV28 to TRBJ1-5, with TRBD1 as a possible D gene (5 bases). CDR1 is MDHEN and CDR2 is SYDVKM in the germline V gene. There are 14 residues in the CDR3. Trimming left V 8 bases short and J 0 bases short, with 11 bases between. CDR3 amino acids: CASGAPNSNQPQHF. The CDR3 DNA is TGTGCCAGCGGGGCCCCGAATAGCAATCAGCCCCAGCATTTT.

This chain uses TRBV18 with TRBJ2-1, with TRBD2 identical over 10 bases. Losses at the gene ends were 4 bases for V and 10 bases for J; bases not matched to a gene: 10. Per germline, CDR1 KGHSH and CDR2 LQKENI. This CDR3 region has 15 residues. For the CDR3, the DNA is TGTGCCAGCTCACGACTAGCGGGCGTGAGGGGGGAGCAGTTCTTC. Its translation is CASSRLAGVRGEQFF.

CDR3 DNA: TGCGCCAGCAGTTCTAGCGGGGCCACAGATACGCAGTATTTT. It specifies CASSSSGATDTQYF. The V and J genes are TRBV10-1 and TRBJ2-3; 9 bases agree with TRBD2. CDR1 and CDR2 from the germline V gene are WNHNN and SYGVQD (reference sequence). Trimming removed 5 bases from V and 2 bases from J; junction bases left unmatched: 2. This CDR3 comprises 14 residues.

V gene TRBV19 combines with J gene TRBJ1-5; a possible D gene is TRBD1 (6 bases). Germline V gene data show CDR1 as LNHDA and CDR2 as SQIVND (reference sequence). CDR3 size: 17 residues. The germline V and J ends were trimmed by 3 bases and 1 base, with 16 bases remaining between them. The CDR3 DNA reads as TGTGCCAGTAGTATCCCCTCCAGGGGTGTCAGCAATCAGCCCCAGCATTTT. Its translation is CASSIPSRGVSNQPQHF.

V is TRBV27 and J is TRBJ2-7; D is ambiguous. The CDR3 is 14 amino acids. The V end was cut by 2 bases, the J end by 1 base, with 9 bases between. Germline V gene lookup returns CDR1 MNHEY and CDR2 SMNVEV (reference sequence). The CDR3 DNA reads as TGTGCCAGCAGTTTAGATCCCAGTTCCTACGAGCAGTACTTC. It encodes CASSLDPSSYEQYF.

This chain uses TRBV5-1 with TRBJ2-2; the match to TRBD1 covers 8 bases. With V trimmed by 4 bases and J by 6 bases, 5 bases remained unmatched. Per the germline V gene, CDR1 is SGHRS and CDR2 is YFSETQ. The CDR3 is made up of 14 amino acids. The DNA for the CDR3 is TGCGCCAGCAGCCGACAGGGGAGGCCCGGGGAGCTGTTTTTT. Protein: CASSRQGRPGELFF.

This chain links TRBV5-4 with TRBJ2-1; 7 bases are shared with TRBD1. Germline CDR1 is SGHNT and CDR2 is YYREEE (reference sequence). The CDR3 length is 15 residues. The junction had 11 bases not matched to a gene; V was cut back by 7 bases and J by 4 bases. The CDR3 protein is CASLRQGILYNEQFF. CDR3 DNA sequence: TGTGCCAGCCTGAGACAGGGAATACTTTACAATGAGCAGTTCTTC.

The CDR3 spells CASSLGQGTYGYTF. DNA for the CDR3: TGCGCCAGCAGCTTGGGACAGGGGACATATGGCTACACCTTC. The chain has TRBV5-1 and TRBJ1-2; 8 bases line up with TRBD1. The CDR3 extends over 14 amino acids. After removal of 0 bases from V and 5 bases from J, the junction contained 3 bases not matched to a gene. Germline V gene data show CDR1 as SGHRS and CDR2 as YFSETQ.

This chain connects TRBV7-9 to TRBJ2-7, with D tentatively TRBD2 (6 bases). V shed 5 bases and J shed 6 bases, with 11 bases lying between them. Germline V CDR1 and CDR2: SEHNR, FQNEAQ (reference sequence). The length of the CDR3 is 12 residues. The CDR3 here is CASSRQGGEQYF. CDR3 in DNA: TGTGCCAGCAGCCGTCAGGGAGGCGAGCAGTACTTC.

This clone has just a few counts. The chain joins TRBV5-1 to TRBJ2-7; no clear D. This CDR3 is 15 amino acids long. Germline assignment: CDR1 SGHRS and CDR2 YFSETQ. The ends were cut back, 0 bases at V and 0 bases at J, with 10 bases in the middle. The CDR3 region is CASSLAFAPSYEQYF. The DNA of the CDR3 is TGCGCCAGCAGCTTGGCCTTTGCGCCCTCCTACGAGCAGTACTTC.

This rearrangement joins TRBV28 to TRBJ2-1, with 12 bases that match TRBD1. V shed 3 bases, J shed 6 bases, and the junction held 6 bases outside the gene matches. The CDR3 spans 16 residues. Germline CDR1 and CDR2: MDHEN and SYDVKM. The chain's CDR3 is CASSFPGQGAFNEQFF. For the CDR3, the DNA is TGTGCCAGCAGTTTCCCGGGACAGGGGGCGTTCAATGAGCAGTTCTTC.

The rearrangement joins TRBV18 to TRBJ1-1; D remains ambiguous. Trimming removed 2 bases at V and 11 bases at J, with 12 bases between. CDR3 length equals 12 residues. In germline, CDR1 is KGHSH, CDR2 LQKENI. CDR3 coding DNA: TGTGCCAGCTCACCATTTAACAGTGTTGCTTTCTTT. Its translation: CASSPFNSVAFF.

The rearrangement joins TRBV7-2 to TRBJ1-4; maybe TRBD1 (6 bases). CDR3 length equals 16 residues. The V and J ends lost 4 bases and 0 bases respectively, with 12 bases between them. Germline CDR1 reads SGHTA; CDR2 reads FQGNSA. In DNA, the CDR3 is TGTGCCAGCAGCTCTAGACAGGCTGCAACTAATGAAAAACTGTTTTTT. It codes for CASSSRQAATNEKLFF.

This chain joins TRBV28 and TRBJ1-5; 7 bases line up with TRBD1. The germline gives CDR1 MDHEN, CDR2 SYDVKM. The ends lost 6 bases at V and 5 bases at J; junction bases unmatched: 7. The CDR3 has 14 amino acids. The CDR3 loop reads CASSWTGLYQPQHF. The CDR3 DNA is TGTGCCAGCAGCTGGACAGGTCTTTATCAGCCCCAGCATTTT.